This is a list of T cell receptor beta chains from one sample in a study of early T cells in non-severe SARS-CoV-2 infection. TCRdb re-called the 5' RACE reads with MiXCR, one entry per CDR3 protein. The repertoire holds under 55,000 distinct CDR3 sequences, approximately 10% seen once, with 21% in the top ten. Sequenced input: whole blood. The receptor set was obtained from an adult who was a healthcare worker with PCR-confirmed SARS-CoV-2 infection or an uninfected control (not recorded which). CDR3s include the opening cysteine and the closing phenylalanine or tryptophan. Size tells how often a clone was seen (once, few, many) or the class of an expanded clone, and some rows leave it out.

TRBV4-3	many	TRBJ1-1	CASSQVPGVGTEAFF
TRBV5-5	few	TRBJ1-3	CASSPGVFGNTIYF
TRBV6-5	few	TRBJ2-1	CASSSAGAGGHEQFF
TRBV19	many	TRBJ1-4	CASSSGTATNEKLFF
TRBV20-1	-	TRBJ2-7	CSLPGRSSYERYF
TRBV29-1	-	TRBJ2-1	CSVSTSGVRDEQFF
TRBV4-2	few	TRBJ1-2	CASSQSSGQVGSYGYTF
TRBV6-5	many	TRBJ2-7	CASSYMRDRGSYEQYF
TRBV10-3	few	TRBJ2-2	CAINLGQGNTGELFF
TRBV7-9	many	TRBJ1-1	CASSSGVWAEAFF
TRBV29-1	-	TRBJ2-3	CSVGNQIQYF
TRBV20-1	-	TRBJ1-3	CSARISGNTIYF
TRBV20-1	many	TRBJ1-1	CSASSGGNTEAFF
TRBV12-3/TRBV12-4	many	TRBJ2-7	CASRTSGSGSEQYF
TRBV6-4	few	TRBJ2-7	CATLTGAPTYEQYF
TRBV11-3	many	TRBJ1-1	CASSTGPSSEAFF
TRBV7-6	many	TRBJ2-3	CASSLGTSGRTEDTQYF
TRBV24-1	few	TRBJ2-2	CATSEGSNTGELFF
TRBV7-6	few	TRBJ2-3	CASSLLAGDTDTQYF
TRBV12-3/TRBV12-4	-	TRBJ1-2	CASSPREGPSYGYTF
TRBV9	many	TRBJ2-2	CASSVVDGLTGELFF
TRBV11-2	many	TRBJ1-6	CASSLETGGYSPLHF
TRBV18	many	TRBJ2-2	CASSPLAGQGAGTGELFF
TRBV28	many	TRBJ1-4	CASSLGRLEKLFF
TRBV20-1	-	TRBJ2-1	CSAITGSGQFF
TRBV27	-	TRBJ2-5	CASSHGLLQETQYF
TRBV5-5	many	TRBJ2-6	CASSIKQGAGANVLTF
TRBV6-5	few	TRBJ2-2	CASRLNGQGARELFF
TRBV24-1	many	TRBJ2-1	CATSWTSGSNYNEQFF
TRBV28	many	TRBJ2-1	CATVNPGQSVYEQFF
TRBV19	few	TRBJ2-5	CASTNVAGVEWSQYF
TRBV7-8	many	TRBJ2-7	CASSPGGSVEVQYF
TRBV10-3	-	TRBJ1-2	CAAKDAANYGYTF
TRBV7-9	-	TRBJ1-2	CASSHKPRVLIPYGYTF
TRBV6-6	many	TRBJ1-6	CASSSPGGLNSPLHF
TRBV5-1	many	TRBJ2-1	CASSLTGNGEQFF
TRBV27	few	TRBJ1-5	CASSSRSGQWGNQPQHF
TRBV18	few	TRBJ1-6	CASSTKQGPGSPLHF
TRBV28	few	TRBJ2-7	CASSEATVSYEQYF
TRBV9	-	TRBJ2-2	CASSGASGSNTGELFF
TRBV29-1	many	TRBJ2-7	CSVNSGAYEQYF
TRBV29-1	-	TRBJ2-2	CSARQGNTGELFF
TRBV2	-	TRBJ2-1	CASSELEAGHNEQFF
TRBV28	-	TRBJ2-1	CASSLPAAPSFNEQFF
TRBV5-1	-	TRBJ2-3	CASTTGNSGYTDTQYF
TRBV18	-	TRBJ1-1	CASSPPARPNTEAFF
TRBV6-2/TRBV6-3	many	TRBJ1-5	CASSLLENYQPQHF
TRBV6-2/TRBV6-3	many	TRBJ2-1	CASSWGLAGGGGHNEQFF
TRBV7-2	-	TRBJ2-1	CASSLWSGYEQFF
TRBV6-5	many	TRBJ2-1	CASSPDRAPSYNEQFF
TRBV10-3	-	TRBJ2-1	CAINGGTNNEQFF
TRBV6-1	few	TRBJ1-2	CASRTGTGVVGYTF
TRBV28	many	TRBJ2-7	CASTEGPYEQYF
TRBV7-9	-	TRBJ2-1	CASILEGPPSYNEQFF
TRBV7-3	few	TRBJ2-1	CASSPTTHNEQFF